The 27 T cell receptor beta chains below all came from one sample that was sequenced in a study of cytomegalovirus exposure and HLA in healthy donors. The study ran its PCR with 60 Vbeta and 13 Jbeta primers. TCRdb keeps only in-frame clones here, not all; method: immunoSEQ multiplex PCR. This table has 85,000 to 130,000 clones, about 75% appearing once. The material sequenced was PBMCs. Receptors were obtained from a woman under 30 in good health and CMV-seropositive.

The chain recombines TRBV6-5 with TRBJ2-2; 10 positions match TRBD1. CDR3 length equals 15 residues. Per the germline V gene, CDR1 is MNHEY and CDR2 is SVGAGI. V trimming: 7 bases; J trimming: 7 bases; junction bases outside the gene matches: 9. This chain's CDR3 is CASNLGTGVIGELFF. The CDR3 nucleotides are TGTGCCAGCAATCTCGGGACAGGGGTCATCGGGGAGCTGTTTTTT.

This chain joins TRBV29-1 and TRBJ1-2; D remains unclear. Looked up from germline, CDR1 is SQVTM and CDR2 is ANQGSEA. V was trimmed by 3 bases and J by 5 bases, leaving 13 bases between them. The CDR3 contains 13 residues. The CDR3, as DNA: TGCAGCGTTGACCTCGATACGGGATATGGCTACACCTTC. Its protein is CSVDLDTGYGYTF.

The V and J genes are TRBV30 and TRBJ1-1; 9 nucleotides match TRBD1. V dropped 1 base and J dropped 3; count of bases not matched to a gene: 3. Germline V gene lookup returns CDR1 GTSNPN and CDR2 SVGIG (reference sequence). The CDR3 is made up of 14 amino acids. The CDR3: CAWSAGDRDTEAFF. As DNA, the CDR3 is TGTGCCTGGAGTGCAGGGGACAGGGACACTGAAGCTTTCTTT.

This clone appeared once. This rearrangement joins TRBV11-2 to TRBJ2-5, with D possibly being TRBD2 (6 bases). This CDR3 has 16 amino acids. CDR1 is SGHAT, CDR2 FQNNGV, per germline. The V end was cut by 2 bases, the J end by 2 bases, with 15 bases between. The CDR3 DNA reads TGTGCCAGCAGCTTATCCCCAGGGAGCGGGCAAGAGACCCAGTACTTC. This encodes CASSLSPGSGQETQYF.

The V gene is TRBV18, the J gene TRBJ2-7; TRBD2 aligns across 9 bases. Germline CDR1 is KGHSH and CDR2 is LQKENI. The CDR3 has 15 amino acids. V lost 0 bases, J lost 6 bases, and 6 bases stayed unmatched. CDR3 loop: CASSPPSGSAPEQYF. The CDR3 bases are TGTGCCAGCTCACCACCTAGCGGGAGCGCGCCCGAGCAGTACTTC.

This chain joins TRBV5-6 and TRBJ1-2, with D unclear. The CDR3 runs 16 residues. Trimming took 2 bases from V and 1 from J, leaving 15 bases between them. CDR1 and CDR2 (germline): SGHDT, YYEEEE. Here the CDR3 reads CASSFIGLEVNYGYTF. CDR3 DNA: TGTGCCAGCAGCTTTATCGGACTCGAGGTTAACTATGGCTACACCTTC.

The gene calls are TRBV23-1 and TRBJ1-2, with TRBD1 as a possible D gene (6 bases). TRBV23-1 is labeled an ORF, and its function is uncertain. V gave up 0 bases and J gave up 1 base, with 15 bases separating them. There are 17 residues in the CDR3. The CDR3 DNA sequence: TGCGCCAGCAGTCAATCGGGACGGGACACTTATAACTATGGCTACACCTTC. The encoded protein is CASSQSGRDTYNYGYTF.

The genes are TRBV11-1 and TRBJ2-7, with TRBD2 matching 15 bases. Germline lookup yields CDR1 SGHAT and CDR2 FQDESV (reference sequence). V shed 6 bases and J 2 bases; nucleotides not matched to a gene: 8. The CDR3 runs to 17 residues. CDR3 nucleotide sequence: TGTGCCAGCAGTCGAGGACTAGCGGGAGGGAACCCCTACGAGCAGTACTTC. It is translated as CASSRGLAGGNPYEQYF.

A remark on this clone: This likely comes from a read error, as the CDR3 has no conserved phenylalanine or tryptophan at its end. DNA of the CDR3: TGTGCCAGCAGCTTAATCGGTCGGGCAGGGAACACTGAAGCTTTCTAT. This codes for CASSLIGRAGNTEAFY. The chain couples TRBV7-3 to TRBJ1-1; D remains unclear. The CDR3 contains 16 residues. The V gene lost 1 base and the J gene lost 1 base, with 13 bases spanning the gap. Germline V CDR1 and CDR2: SGHTA, FQGTGA.

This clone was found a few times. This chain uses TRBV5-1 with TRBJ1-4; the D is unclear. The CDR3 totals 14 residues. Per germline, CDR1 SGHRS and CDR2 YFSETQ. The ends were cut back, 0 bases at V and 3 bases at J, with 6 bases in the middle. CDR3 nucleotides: TGCGCCAGCAGCTTGGATCCGGCTAATGAAAAACTGTTTTTT. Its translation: CASSLDPANEKLFF.

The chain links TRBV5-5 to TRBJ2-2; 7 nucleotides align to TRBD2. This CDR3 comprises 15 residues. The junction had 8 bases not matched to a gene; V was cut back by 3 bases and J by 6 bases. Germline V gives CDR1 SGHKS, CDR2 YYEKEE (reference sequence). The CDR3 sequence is CASSWRESGAGELFF. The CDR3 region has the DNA TGTGCCAGCAGCTGGCGGGAGTCGGGAGCCGGGGAGCTGTTTTTT.

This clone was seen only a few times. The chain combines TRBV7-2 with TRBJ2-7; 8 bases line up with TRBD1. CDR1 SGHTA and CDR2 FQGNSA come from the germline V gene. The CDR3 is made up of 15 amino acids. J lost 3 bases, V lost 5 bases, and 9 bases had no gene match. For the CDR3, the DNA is TGTGCCAGCAGCACTGAGGACAGGGTAGGCTACGAGCAGTACTTC. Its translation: CASSTEDRVGYEQYF.

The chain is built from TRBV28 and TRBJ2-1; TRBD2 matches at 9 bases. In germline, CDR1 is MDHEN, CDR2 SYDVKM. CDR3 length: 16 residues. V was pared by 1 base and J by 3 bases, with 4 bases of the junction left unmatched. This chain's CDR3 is CASSLSPSGVYNEQFF. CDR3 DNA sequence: TGTGCCAGCAGTTTATCCCCTAGCGGGGTCTACAATGAGCAGTTCTTC.

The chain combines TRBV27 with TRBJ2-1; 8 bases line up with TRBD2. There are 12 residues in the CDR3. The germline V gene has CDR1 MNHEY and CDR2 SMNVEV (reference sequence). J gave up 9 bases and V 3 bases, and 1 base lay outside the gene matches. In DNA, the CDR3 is TGTGCCAGCAGTTTCGCGGGGGGTGAGCAGTTCTTC. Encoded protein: CASSFAGGEQFF.

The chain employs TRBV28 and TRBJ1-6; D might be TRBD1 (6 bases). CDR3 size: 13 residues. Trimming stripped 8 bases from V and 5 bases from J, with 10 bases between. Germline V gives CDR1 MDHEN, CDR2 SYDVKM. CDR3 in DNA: TGTGCCAGCCAATCAGGGGATAATTCACCCCTCCACTTT. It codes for CASQSGDNSPLHF.

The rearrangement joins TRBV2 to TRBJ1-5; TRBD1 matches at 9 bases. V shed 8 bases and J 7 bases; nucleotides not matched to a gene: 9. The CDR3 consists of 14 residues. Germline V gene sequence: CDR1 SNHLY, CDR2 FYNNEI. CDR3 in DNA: TGTGCCAGCTCCGGGACAGGGTTGGGCCAGCCCCAGCATTTT. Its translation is CASSGTGLGQPQHF.

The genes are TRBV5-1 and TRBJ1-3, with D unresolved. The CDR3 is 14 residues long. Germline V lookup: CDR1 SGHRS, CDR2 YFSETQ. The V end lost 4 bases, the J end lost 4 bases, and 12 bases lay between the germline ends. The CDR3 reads CASSLDGIGNTIYF. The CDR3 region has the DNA TGCGCCAGCAGCCTGGACGGGATAGGAAACACCATATATTTT.

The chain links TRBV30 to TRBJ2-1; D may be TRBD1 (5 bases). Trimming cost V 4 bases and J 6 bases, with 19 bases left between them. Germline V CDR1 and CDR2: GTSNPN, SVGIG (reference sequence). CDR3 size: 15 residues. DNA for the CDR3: TGTGCCTGGACCCAAAATAACGTCCAGGGCAATGAGCAGTTCTTC. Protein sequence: CAWTQNNVQGNEQFF.

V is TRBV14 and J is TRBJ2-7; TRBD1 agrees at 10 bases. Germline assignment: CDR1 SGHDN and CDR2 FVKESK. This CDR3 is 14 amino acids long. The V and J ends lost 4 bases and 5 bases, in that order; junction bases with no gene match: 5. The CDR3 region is CASSPGQGRHEQYF. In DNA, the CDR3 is TGTGCCAGCAGCCCGGGACAGGGGAGACACGAGCAGTACTTC.

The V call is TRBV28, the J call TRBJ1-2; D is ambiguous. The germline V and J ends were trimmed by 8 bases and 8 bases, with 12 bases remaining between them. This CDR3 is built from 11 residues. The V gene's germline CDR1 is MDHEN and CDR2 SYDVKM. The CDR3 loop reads CASRPEEGYTF. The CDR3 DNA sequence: TGTGCCAGCCGTCCTGAGGAGGGCTACACCTTC.

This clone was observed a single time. This chain's CDR3 is CASSDDRDTEAFF. CDR3 DNA: TGTGCCAGTAGTGACGACAGGGATACTGAAGCTTTCTTT. This chain connects TRBV19 to TRBJ1-1, with TRBD1 matching over 7 bases. J gave up 5 bases and V 5 bases, and 5 bases lay outside the gene matches. Germline V lookup: CDR1 LNHDA, CDR2 SQIVND (reference sequence). The CDR3 has 13 residues. The whole variable domain, remainder taken from reference TRBV19 and TRBJ1-1, is DGGITQSPKYLFRKEGQNVTLSCEQNLNHDAMYWYRQDPGQGLRLIYYSQIVNDFQKGDIAEGYSVSREKKESFPLTVTSAQKNPTAFYLCASSDDRDTEAFFGQGTRLTVV.

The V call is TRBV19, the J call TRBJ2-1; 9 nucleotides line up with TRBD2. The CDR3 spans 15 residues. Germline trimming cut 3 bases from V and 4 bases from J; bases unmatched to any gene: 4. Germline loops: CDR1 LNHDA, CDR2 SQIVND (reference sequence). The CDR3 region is CASSIPAGGYNEQFF. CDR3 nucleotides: TGTGCCAGTAGTATCCCTGCGGGAGGGTACAATGAGCAGTTCTTC.

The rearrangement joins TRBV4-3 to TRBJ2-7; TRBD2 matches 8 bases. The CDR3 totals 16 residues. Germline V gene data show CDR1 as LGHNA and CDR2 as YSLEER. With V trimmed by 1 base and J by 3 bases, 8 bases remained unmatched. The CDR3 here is CASSQGAGGGNYEQYF. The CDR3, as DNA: TGCGCCAGCAGCCAAGGGGCGGGGGGCGGAAACTACGAGCAGTACTTC.

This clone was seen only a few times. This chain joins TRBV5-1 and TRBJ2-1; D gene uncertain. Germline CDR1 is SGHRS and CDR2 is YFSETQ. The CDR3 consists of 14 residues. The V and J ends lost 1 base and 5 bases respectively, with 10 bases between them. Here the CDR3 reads CASSLMYYDNEQFF. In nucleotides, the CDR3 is TGCGCCAGCAGCTTGATGTACTACGACAATGAGCAGTTCTTC.

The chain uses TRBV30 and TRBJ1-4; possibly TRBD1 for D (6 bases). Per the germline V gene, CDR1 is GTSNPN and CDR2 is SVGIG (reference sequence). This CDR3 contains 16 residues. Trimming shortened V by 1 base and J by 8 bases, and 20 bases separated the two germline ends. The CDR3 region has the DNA TGTGCCTGGAGTGCCCCTCGACAGGATAGTAGGGAAAAACTGTTTTTT. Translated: CAWSAPRQDSREKLFF. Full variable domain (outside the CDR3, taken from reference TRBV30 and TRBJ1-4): SQTIHQWPATLVQPVGSPLSLECTVEGTSNPNLYWYRQAAGRGLQLLFYSVGIGQISSEVPQNLSASRPQDRQFILSSKKLLLSDSGFYLCAWSAPRQDSREKLFFGSGTQLSVL.

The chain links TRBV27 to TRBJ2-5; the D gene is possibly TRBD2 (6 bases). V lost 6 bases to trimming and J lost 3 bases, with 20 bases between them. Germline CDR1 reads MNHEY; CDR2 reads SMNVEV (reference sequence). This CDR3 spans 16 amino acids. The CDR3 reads CASRSGAALGKETQYF. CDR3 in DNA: TGTGCCAGCAGGTCGGGAGCCGCGCTTGGCAAAGAGACCCAGTACTTC.

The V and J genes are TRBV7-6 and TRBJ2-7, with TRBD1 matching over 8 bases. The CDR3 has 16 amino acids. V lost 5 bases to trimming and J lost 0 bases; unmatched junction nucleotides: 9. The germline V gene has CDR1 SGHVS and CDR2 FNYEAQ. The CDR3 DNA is TGTGCCAGCAGCGACCCCAGGACAGGGCTCTCCTACGAGCAGTACTTC. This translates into CASSDPRTGLSYEQYF.